The clone carrying this T cell receptor (beta chain) was observed a single time. The data are from a study of blood T cell repertoires in COVID-19. Generated by immunoSEQ multiplex PCR, the TCRdb table keeps only in-frame clones and is missing some. Among around 99,000 clones listed, around three quarters were seen once. The sequenced sample consisted of peripheral blood. This TCR derives from a human donor in a cohort sampled during active or convalescent COVID-19.

The CDR3 loop is CSGCLGYTF. The CDR3 DNA sequence: TGCAGCGGGTGCCTAGGCTACACCTTC. V is TRBV29-1 and J is TRBJ1-2; D gene ambiguous. This CDR3 is 9 amino acids long. V lost 7 bases and J lost 8, with 8 bases in between. The germline V gene encodes CDR1 SQVTM and CDR2 ANQGSEA.